This TCR beta chain was found in a study of cytomegalovirus exposure and HLA in healthy donors. Study in general: Ancestry clustering placed around 81% of 300 to 400 genotyped donors in the Caucasian-associated cluster. Overall study results and limits: A few chains tied to CMV proved CMV antigen-specific in vitro. What was likely a sequencing artifact was a cluster of highly shared sequence variants. A later analysis revealed that TCR association rates differed between HLA loci, peaking at DRB1 and bottoming out at HLA-C.

V was pared by 0 bases and J by 4 bases, with 10 bases between. Germline V gene lookup returns CDR1 SGDLS and CDR2 YYNGEE. This CDR3 comprises 15 residues. A remark on this clone: Its target is not known.

The study ran its PCR with 60 Vbeta and 13 Jbeta primers. Data came from immunoSEQ multiplex PCR; TCRdb stores just in-frame clones and leaves some out. The sample carries 75,000 to 90,000 clones, roughly four fifths recorded once. V gene TRBV9 combines with J gene TRBJ2-2, with a tentative D call TRBD2 (5 bases). The sequencing input was PBMCs. The sequence was obtained from a man aged 40-49 years in good health and CMV-seronegative. CDR3 DNA sequence: TGTGCCAGCAGCGTAGGCGGACTGGGCACCGGGGAGCTGTTTTTT. Translating gives CASSVGGLGTGELFF.